These 27 T cell receptor beta chains originate from one sample sequenced in a study of post-analysis software for immune sequencing data. Study-wide results and limits: About five TRBV segments appeared more often in patients than in controls, and TRBV5-6, TRBV5-1 and TRBV20-1 were among these.

No antigen has been assigned to these receptors. Unique molecular identifiers featured in each of the TCR beta cDNA libraries. TCRdb re-analysed the PCR reads in MiXCR, keeping a single row per CDR3 protein. The sample has over 700,000 distinct CDR3 sequences; approximately 30% are singletons. Sample: blood. The receptors originated from a girl under 18 with multiple sclerosis.

The rearrangement links TRBV2 to TRBJ1-2; D gene uncertain. The CDR3 has 14 residues. V lost 1 base and J 3 bases, leaving 9 bases between the germline ends. Germline CDR1 reads SNHLY; CDR2 reads FYNNEI. The CDR3 loop is CASSEEPEDYGYTF. The CDR3, as DNA: TGTGCCAGCAGTGAAGAGCCCGAGGACTATGGCTACACCTTC.

The chain's CDR3 is CATRDWKSGELFF. The CDR3 bases are TGTGCCACACGAGACTGGAAATCCGGGGAGCTGTTTTTT. V gene TRBV6-1 combines with J gene TRBJ2-2, with unresolved D. The CDR3 covers 13 residues. V lost 10 bases, J lost 6 bases, and 15 bases lay in between. From germline, CDR1 is MNHNS and CDR2 SASEGT.

The chain carries TRBV29-1 and TRBJ2-7; 9 positions match TRBD2. Germline CDR1 is SQVTM and CDR2 is ANQGSEA. This CDR3 region has 13 residues. J gave up 3 bases and V 4 bases, and 4 bases lay outside the gene matches. The CDR3 DNA is TGCAGCGTTGGCGGGGGGGAACTCTACGAGCAGTACTTC. Translation gives CSVGGGELYEQYF.

This clonotype was found a few times. The chain joins TRBV4-1 to TRBJ2-5; TRBD2 matches 10 bases. Near its end, the DNA agrees better with TRBJ2-7, so the J call may be wrong. Germline loops: CDR1 MGHRA, CDR2 YSYEKL. CDR3 size: 15 residues. CDR3 DNA: TGCGCCAGCAGCCTCCGAAGCGGGAGGGCCGACGAGCAGTACTTC. It is translated as CASSLRSGRADEQYF.

This chain links TRBV5-1 with TRBJ1-2, with D maybe TRBD1 (5 bases). Germline CDR1 and CDR2: SGHRS and YFSETQ. CDR3 length: 16 residues. The V gene lost 4 bases and the J gene lost 3 bases, with 19 bases spanning the gap. The CDR3 sequence is CASSDDAGRKDYGYTF. CDR3 DNA: TGCGCCAGCAGCGACGACGCAGGGAGAAAAGACTATGGCTACACCTTC.

This chain joins TRBV4-1 and TRBJ1-5, with 7 bases lining up with TRBD1. This CDR3 is built from 16 residues. The V gene's germline CDR1 is MGHRA and CDR2 YSYEKL. The J segment lost 7 bases and the V segment lost 2 bases, leaving 11 bases of the junction unmatched. CDR3 sequence (DNA): TGCGCCAGCAGCCAATATGCGACAGGGAGGGACCAGCCCCAGCATTTT. Translated, it gives CASSQYATGRDQPQHF.

The chain carries TRBV29-1 and TRBJ1-3; tentatively, D is TRBD1 (5 bases). Germline CDR1 SQVTM, CDR2 ANQGSEA. The ends were cut back, 1 base at V and 2 bases at J, with 12 bases in the middle. The length of the CDR3 is 15 residues. The CDR3 DNA reads TGCAGCGTTGAAGGGGCAGGGAGCCCTGGAAACACCATATATTTT. Translated, it gives CSVEGAGSPGNTIYF.

This clonotype was seen a few times. V gene TRBV7-9 combines with J gene TRBJ2-1; 8 positions match TRBD2. CDR3 length: 15 amino acids. Trimming took 5 bases from V and 10 from J; bases not matched to a gene: 13. Germline-derived CDR1 and CDR2 are SEHNR and FQNEAQ (reference sequence). The DNA for the CDR3 is TGTGCCAGCAGCCCCCCGGGACTAGTGAGAAGCGAGCAGTTCTTC. Protein sequence: CASSPPGLVRSEQFF.

This clonotype was found a few times. The chain recombines TRBV27 with TRBJ1-5; 9 bases line up with TRBD1. This CDR3 has 15 amino acids. Germline CDR1 MNHEY, CDR2 SMNVEV (reference sequence). V shed 3 bases and J 4 bases; nucleotides not matched to a gene: 4. The CDR3 DNA is TGTGCCAGCAGTTTCGGGACAGGGTTGAATCAGCCCCAGCATTTT. This gives the protein CASSFGTGLNQPQHF.

This clonotype was seen repeatedly, ten times or more. This chain connects TRBV9 to TRBJ2-2; D uncertain. CDR3 length: 12 amino acids. In germline, CDR1 is SGDLS, CDR2 YYNGEE. V was pared by 7 bases and J by 1 base, with 5 bases between. CDR3 DNA: TGTGCCAGCTCCGAGAACACCGGGGAGCTGTTTTTT. Encoded protein: CASSENTGELFF.

J is TRBJ2-7 and V is TRBV5-1; D call uncertain. The CDR3 consists of 14 residues. V lost 1 base and J 2 bases, leaving 10 bases between the germline ends. Germline V CDR1 and CDR2: SGHRS, YFSETQ. The CDR3 bases are TGCGCCAGCAGCTTGTCTGGGTTGGCCTACGAGCAGTACTTC. Translated, it gives CASSLSGLAYEQYF.

The chain couples TRBV9 to TRBJ1-4; TRBD1 matches at 7 bases. In germline, CDR1 is SGDLS, CDR2 YYNGEE. This CDR3 spans 14 amino acids. The ends lost 3 bases at V and 8 bases at J; junction bases unmatched: 7. The CDR3 nucleotides read TGTGCCAGCAGCGGAGGAAGGGACAGAGAAAAACTGTTTTTT. As protein: CASSGGRDREKLFF.

With respect to this clonotype: The junction departs from the called germline gene at one end, perhaps through a read error. This rearrangement joins TRBV9 to TRBJ1-2, with 9 bases fitting TRBD1. CDR1 SGDLS and CDR2 YYNGEE come from the germline V gene. The CDR3 sequence is 13 residues long. DNA of the CDR3: TGTGCCAGTTACAGGGGGCGAGGCTATGGCTACATCTTC. Encoded protein: CASYRGRGYGYIF.

The chain couples TRBV18 to TRBJ1-1, with TRBD1 matching over 9 bases. V was pared by 6 bases and J by 3 bases, with 5 bases of the junction left unmatched. The germline gives CDR1 KGHSH, CDR2 LQKENI. This CDR3 spans 14 amino acids. CDR3 nucleotide sequence: TGTGCCAGCTCCCGGGACAGGGAGGACACTGAAGCTTTCTTT. This sequence encodes CASSRDREDTEAFF.

Concerning this clonotype itself: A much bigger clone sits one base away, suggesting this may be a read error. The V gene is TRBV20-1, the J gene TRBJ1-2; D not resolved. This CDR3 region has 11 residues. From germline, CDR1 is DFQATT and CDR2 SNEGSKA (reference sequence). Trimming shortened V by 8 bases and J by 7 bases, and 14 bases separated the two germline ends. The CDR3 loop is CSMVIGFGYTF. The CDR3 bases are TGCAGTATGGTCATAGGGTTTGGCTACACCTTC.

The chain links TRBV6-5 to TRBJ2-4; D unresolved. Matching the DNA end better, TRBJ2-7 makes the J call doubtful. CDR1 is MNHEY and CDR2 is SVGAGI in the germline V gene. This CDR3 has 14 residues. The CDR3 is CASSPALGPYEQYF. The CDR3 DNA is TGTGCCAGCAGTCCGGCCCTAGGACCCTACGAGCAGTACTTC.

The rearrangement uses TRBV6-5 and TRBJ1-6; 7 bases line up with TRBD1. The CDR3 covers 14 residues. CDR1 is MNHEY and CDR2 is SVGAGI in the germline V gene. Trimming cost V 3 bases and J 7 bases; bases outside gene matches: 3. Here the CDR3 reads CASSYTGVNSPLHF. CDR3 nucleotides: TGTGCCAGCAGTTATACAGGGGTCAATTCACCCCTCCACTTT.

This clonotype was counted a few times. V and J are TRBV6-2 or TRBV6-3 and TRBJ1-2, with 7 nucleotides matching TRBD1. The junction had 9 bases not matched to a gene; V was cut back by 2 bases and J by 6 bases. The CDR3 is made up of 15 amino acids. CDR1 is MNHEY, CDR2 SVGEGT, per germline. In nucleotides, the CDR3 is TGTGCCAGCAGTTACCTAGCTCGACAGGGCCATGGCTACACCTTC. It translates to CASSYLARQGHGYTF.

This clonotype has a handful of counts. The rearrangement links TRBV7-2 to TRBJ2-1, with 9 bases lining up with TRBD2. CDR3 length equals 15 residues. With 2 bases clipped from V and 5 bases from J, the junction kept 4 bases outside the gene matches. CDR1 SGHTA and CDR2 FQGNSA come from the germline V gene. CDR3 loop: CASSLQREVHNEQFF. The CDR3 region has the DNA TGTGCCAGCAGCTTACAGCGGGAGGTTCACAATGAGCAGTTCTTC.

The rearrangement links TRBV28 to TRBJ2-1; possibly TRBD1 for D (6 bases). With 3 bases removed from V and 0 bases from J, the gap between germline ends came to 12 bases. Germline lookup yields CDR1 MDHEN and CDR2 SYDVKM. This CDR3 spans 16 amino acids. The CDR3 region has the DNA TGTGCCAGCAGTTTTATACAGGGTGACTCCTACAATGAGCAGTTCTTC. Residues: CASSFIQGDSYNEQFF. Complete variable domain (other parts from reference TRBV28 and TRBJ2-1): DVKVTQSSRYLVKRTGEKVFLECVQDMDHENMFWYRQDPGLGLRLIYFSYDVKMKEKGDIPEGYSVSREKKERFSLILESASTNQTSMYLCASSFIQGDSYNEQFFGPGTRLTVL.

In its sample, this clonotype was seen a few times. The J gene is TRBJ1-4, the V gene TRBV20-1, with TRBD1 matching 12 bases. The CDR3 runs 18 residues. Germline lookup yields CDR1 DFQATT and CDR2 SNEGSKA (reference sequence). The V and J ends lost 6 bases and 7 bases, in that order; junction bases with no gene match: 18. The CDR3 is CSAVKGTGGAMAGEKLFF. CDR3 DNA: TGCAGTGCCGTAAAAGGGACAGGGGGCGCGATGGCCGGTGAAAAACTGTTTTTT.

The gene calls are TRBV20-1 and TRBJ1-1; D is ambiguous. Germline V gene sequence: CDR1 DFQATT, CDR2 SNEGSKA (reference sequence). The CDR3 runs to 12 residues. The V end lost 3 bases, the J end lost 5 bases, and 10 bases lay between the germline ends. CDR3 loop: CSARLRVTEAFF. The DNA for the CDR3 is TGCAGTGCTAGGTTGAGGGTAACTGAAGCTTTCTTT.

This clonotype was seen a handful of times. The chain's CDR3 is CASSLLPGGYSDTQYF. The CDR3 DNA reads as TGTGCCAGCAGCTTACTGCCGGGGGGTTACTCAGATACGCAGTATTTT. The rearrangement uses TRBV7-2 and TRBJ2-3, with 7 positions matching TRBD2. Trimming at V came to 2 bases and at J to 4 bases, leaving 9 bases not matched to a gene. The CDR3 consists of 16 residues. Germline-derived CDR1 and CDR2 are SGHTA and FQGNSA.

In this sample, this clonotype turned up a few times. The CDR3 sequence: CASSQKTGTLSTDTQYF. CDR3 DNA sequence: TGTGCCAGCAGCCAAAAGACAGGGACTCTTAGCACAGATACGCAGTATTTT. This sequence joins TRBV7-9 and TRBJ2-3, with a tentative D call TRBD1 (7 bases). Germline V gives CDR1 SEHNR, CDR2 FQNEAQ (reference sequence). This CDR3 contains 17 residues. Trimming cost V 5 bases and J 0 bases, with 18 bases left between them.

J is TRBJ2-5 and V is TRBV3-1; 8 bases fit TRBD2. There are 16 residues in the CDR3. The germline gives CDR1 LGHDT, CDR2 YNNKEL (reference sequence). Losses at the gene ends were 5 bases for V and 3 bases for J; bases not matched to a gene: 11. Here the CDR3 reads CASSDILAEREETQYF. CDR3 sequence (DNA): TGTGCCAGCAGCGATATACTAGCGGAGAGAGAAGAGACCCAGTACTTC.

The count of this clonotype is one. The J gene is TRBJ1-1, the V gene TRBV28; perhaps TRBD1 as D (5 bases). Trimming removed 10 bases from V and 0 bases from J, with 27 bases in between. Germline CDR1 and CDR2: MDHEN and SYDVKM. There are 18 residues in the CDR3. The CDR3 protein is CATSAGVRRGRLNTEAFF. CDR3 nucleotide sequence: TGTGCCACCTCCGCGGGGGTTCGGAGGGGACGCCTGAACACTGAAGCTTTCTTT.

Comment on this clonotype: An end of the junction does not agree with germline; a read error may underlie this. The chain carries TRBV5-1 and TRBJ1-2; a possible D gene is TRBD1 (5 bases). Per germline, CDR1 SGHRS and CDR2 YFSETQ. The CDR3 is 13 amino acids. CDR3 protein: CASSSVGLYGHTF. In DNA, the CDR3 is TGCGCCAGCAGCTCGGTGGGACTCTATGGCCACACCTTC.